This is a list of T cell receptor beta chains from one sample in a study of blood T cell repertoires in COVID-19. TCRdb keeps only in-frame clones here, not all; method: immunoSEQ multiplex PCR. The table records fewer than 55,000 clones, 81% of them present only once. The source material was peripheral blood. These receptors came from an elderly woman with COVID-19, enrolled during active disease. Each CDR3 is given with its conserved first and last residue. The order of the fields is J gene, V gene, D gene, clone size, CDR3 DNA, CDR3 protein. A D gene is named only where the DNA matches it firmly. Expanded clones are given a class, and other clones once, few, many or no size at all.

TRBJ2-1,TRBV27,.,once,TGTGCCAGCAGTTTTCAACGATTTGGTCCCCGCGGCTCCTACAATGAGCAGTTCTTC,CASSFQRFGPRGSYNEQFF
TRBJ1-6,TRBV9,.,.,TGTGCCAGCAGCGTAGTTGACTCGGCGGGACCCCTCCACTTT,CASSVVDSAGPLHF
TRBJ1-1,TRBV29-1,.,.,TGCAGCGTCGAGGGACTACAGTCCGAAGCTTTCTTT,CSVEGLQSEAFF
TRBJ2-7,TRBV18,TRBD2,.,TGTGCCAGCTCACCAATAAGCGGGAGTGCCTACGAGCAGTACTTC,CASSPISGSAYEQYF
TRBJ1-5,TRBV10-3,.,.,TGTGCCATCAGTGAAGAGGTCTCTAGCAATCAGCCCCAGCATTTT,CAISEEVSSNQPQHF
TRBJ2-7,TRBV27,TRBD2,.,TGTGCCAGCCAAACTCTAGCGGGAGCTACCTACGAGCAGTACTTC,CASQTLAGATYEQYF
TRBJ1-1,TRBV19,.,.,TGTGCCAGTAGTATCCGGGGCTCCGGCTACGCGGGGACTGAAGCTTTCTTT,CASSIRGSGYAGTEAFF
TRBJ2-3,TRBV7-6,.,.,TGTGCCAGCAGCCGACTTGGGGGGTTGACAGATACGCAGTATTTT,CASSRLGGLTDTQYF
TRBJ2-1,TRBV12-5,.,few,TGTGCTAGTGGCTATAGCGATGAGCAGTTCTTC,CASGYSDEQFF
TRBJ2-7,TRBV10-3,TRBD2,.,TGTGCCATCAGTGAGTCGGGACTAGCGGGAGACGAGCAGTACTTC,CAISESGLAGDEQYF
TRBJ1-1,TRBV5-5,TRBD1,.,TGTGCCAGCAGCTTGGAGGACAGGGTTTGGACTGAAGCTTTCTTT,CASSLEDRVWTEAFF
TRBJ2-7,TRBV19,TRBD2,.,TGTGCCAGTAGTATAGTTGCGGGAGCCCACGAGCAGTACTTC,CASSIVAGAHEQYF
TRBJ2-1,TRBV9,TRBD2,.,TGTGCCAGCAGCGTAGCTCATGCGGGGGGGGATAATGAGCAGTTCTTC,CASSVAHAGGDNEQFF
TRBJ1-2,TRBV5-1,TRBD1,.,TGCGCCAGCAGCTTCTCGGGGCAGGGGGCGAGTGGCTACACCTTC,CASSFSGQGASGYTF
TRBJ1-1,TRBV7-2,.,.,TGTGCCAGCAGCTTAGGGGACTGGGGAGACACTGAAGCTTTCTTT,CASSLGDWGDTEAFF
TRBJ2-1,TRBV7-3,.,.,TGTGCCAGCAGCCCATCCCCCGATACAGGAGAGCAGTTCTTC,CASSPSPDTGEQFF
TRBJ1-1,TRBV19,TRBD1,.,TGTGCCAGTAGTAGCCTGGCCCCGGGACAGGGTGGGACTGAAGCTTTCTTT,CASSSLAPGQGGTEAFF
TRBJ2-5,TRBV5-6,TRBD2,.,TGTGCCAGCACTATGCGGGGGGGAGAGACCCAGTACTTC,CASTMRGGETQYF
TRBJ2-3,TRBV6-5,TRBD2,.,TGTGCCAGCACCGCGAACAGCGGGAGAACAGATACGCAGTATTTT,CASTANSGRTDTQYF
TRBJ1-1,TRBV19,.,.,TGTGCCAGTAGTAAGGGACACCTGAACACTGAAGCTTTCTTT,CASSKGHLNTEAFF
TRBJ2-1,TRBV10-3,.,.,TGTGCCATCAGTGGGAGCGGTGACAATGAGCAGTTCTTC,CAISGSGDNEQFF
TRBJ2-3,TRBV2,.,.,TGTGCCAGGGGGCTAGCGACGACCGACGATACGCAGTATTTT,CARGLATTDDTQYF
TRBJ2-3,TRBV12-3/TRBV12-4,.,once,TGTGCCAGTAAGACTCACCTCACAGATACGCAGTATTTT,CASKTHLTDTQYF
TRBJ2-5,TRBV5-4,TRBD2,.,TGTGCCAGCAGCTTGGCCTCGGGAGGGGAGACCCAGTACTTC,CASSLASGGETQYF
TRBJ1-3,TRBV6-1,.,.,TGTGCCAGCAGTGAAGCTTCGGCGGTTACGGGAAACACCATATATTTT,CASSEASAVTGNTIYF
TRBJ2-1,TRBV11-3,.,.,TGTGCCAGCAGCCCCAGGACAGCTACCTACAATGAGCAGTTCTTC,CASSPRTATYNEQFF
TRBJ1-5,TRBV6-4,.,.,TGTGCCAGCAGTGACCGAGGCGGTAATCAGCCCCAGCATTTT,CASSDRGGNQPQHF
TRBJ2-7,TRBV10-3,TRBD2,once,TGTGCCATCCGTGCTAGCGGGGGGGAGCAGTACTTC,CAIRASGGEQYF
TRBJ1-2,TRBV27,TRBD1,.,TGTGCCAGCAGTTTTTCAGGGGGCCTGGGTGGCTACACCTTC,CASSFSGGLGGYTF
TRBJ2-2,TRBV27,.,few,TGTGCCAGCAGTCCCCGACTACACACCGGGGAGCTGTTTTTT,CASSPRLHTGELFF
TRBJ2-5,TRBV18,.,.,TGTGCCAGCTCACCCCCGTACCAAGAGACCCAGTACTTC,CASSPPYQETQYF
TRBJ2-1,TRBV6-5,.,.,TGTGCCAGCAGCAATAGCGAGTCACCGGTGAATGAGCAGTTCTTC,CASSNSESPVNEQFF
TRBJ2-2,TRBV5-1,TRBD1,few,TGCGCCAGCAGCTACTTCCCGGGACAGAGCAACACCGGGGAGCTGTTTTTT,CASSYFPGQSNTGELFF
TRBJ1-2,TRBV6-1,.,few,TGTGCCAGCAGTAAAACAGACTATGGCTACACCTTC,CASSKTDYGYTF
TRBJ2-7,TRBV18,.,once,TGTGCCAGCTCACGGGCGGGCCTAAGCTCCTACGAGCAGTACTTC,CASSRAGLSSYEQYF
TRBJ1-4,TRBV27,.,.,TGTGCCAGCAGTCCATTCCTCCCTACGGGGGGAGCTAATGAAAAACTGTTTTTT,CASSPFLPTGGANEKLFF
TRBJ1-2,TRBV28,.,.,TGTGCCAGCAGTTTAAGGATGACATACTTAAGGAAGGGCTACACCTTC,CASSLRMTYLRKGYTF
TRBJ2-1,TRBV7-2,TRBD2,.,TGTGCCAGCAGCTTAGGGTGGCTAGCGGGACAGCAGTTCTTC,CASSLGWLAGQQFF
TRBJ2-1,TRBV5-1,.,.,TGCGCCAGCAGCTTGGCCGTGAGCTCCTACAATGAGCAGTTCTTC,CASSLAVSSYNEQFF
TRBJ1-4,TRBV7-9,.,.,TGTGCCAGCTCGGGGGACGAAAAACTGTTTTTT,CASSGDEKLFF
TRBJ2-2,TRBV29-1,.,few,TGCAGCGTTGACGAGACCGGGGAGCTGTTTTTT,CSVDETGELFF
TRBJ2-1,TRBV11-2,.,.,TGTGCCAGCAGCTTAGTCGGGACACGCAATGAGCAGTTCTTC,CASSLVGTRNEQFF
TRBJ2-7,TRBV5-6,TRBD2,.,TGTGCCAGCAGCCACGGACTAGCGGGAGCTGGGAACGAGCAGTACTTC,CASSHGLAGAGNEQYF
TRBJ2-7,TRBV2,.,.,TGTGCCAGCAGTGAAGCAACGGCCGGGGAGCAGTACTTC,CASSEATAGEQYF
TRBJ2-1,TRBV7-2,TRBD2,.,TGTGCCAGCAGCTTAAACCTAGCGGGAGCAGGTGAGCAGTTCTTC,CASSLNLAGAGEQFF
TRBJ1-1,TRBV28,.,once,TGTGCCAGCAGTTTATGGGGCAGGGTTGCTGAAGCTTTCTTT,CASSLWGRVAEAFF
TRBJ1-3,TRBV6-4,.,once,TGTGCCAGCGGAATCACAGGCTCTGGAAACACCATATATTTT,CASGITGSGNTIYF
TRBJ2-5,TRBV6-5,.,.,TGTGCCAGCAGTTACACCGAGATTGGCAGGGGAGAGACCCAGTACTTC,CASSYTEIGRGETQYF
TRBJ1-6,TRBV27,.,.,TGTGCCAGCTCCCTCGGGGGGGGAGGGTCACCCCTCCACTTT,CASSLGGGGSPLHF
TRBJ1-2,TRBV1,.,.,TGCACCAGCAGCCAAGACGGCTCGCGGGGCTCCTATGGCTACACCTTC,CTSSQDGSRGSYGYTF
TRBJ1-6,TRBV7-2,.,.,TGTGCCAGCAGCTCAGTTCCCCAGGGGCGTAATTCACCCCTCCACTTT,CASSSVPQGRNSPLHF
TRBJ2-1,TRBV13,.,.,TGTGCCAGCAGTCTCCTGCGGAATGAGCAGTTCTTC,CASSLLRNEQFF